Listed below are T cell receptor beta chains from one sample, sequenced in a study of T cell repertoires in cytomegalovirus infection. TCRdb independently ran MiXCR on the reads; one entry per CDR3 protein. The sample holds over 300,000 distinct CDR3 sequences, roughly 15% seen once. The sample comprised PBMCs. These receptor sequences come from a human donor in good health (CMV status not recorded). Some clones in this sample may be carry-over from other donors' samples. CDR3s include the opening cysteine and the closing phenylalanine or tryptophan. The D gene is left open where the match is weak. The size field is filled for only some rows; it gives once, few, many or a size class.

V gene	J gene	clone size	D gene	CDR3 protein	CDR3 DNA
TRBV7-2	TRBJ2-7	many	-	CASSSSGPLYEQYF	TGTGCCAGCAGCTCCTCAGGACCGCTCTACGAGCAGTACTTC
TRBV20-1	TRBJ1-4	-	-	CSARDYEKLFF	TGCAGTGCTAGAGATTACGAAAAACTGTTTTTT
TRBV7-9	TRBJ1-1	few	-	CASSLVSEDTEAFF	TGTGCCAGCAGCTTAGTTTCCGAGGACACTGAAGCTTTCTTT
TRBV28	TRBJ1-2	few	TRBD1	CASSQGQPTNYGYTF	TGTGCCAGCAGCCAGGGACAGCCTACTAACTATGGCTACACCTTC
TRBV9	TRBJ2-7	-	-	CASSVGNTGFDEQYF	TGTGCCAGCAGCGTAGGAAACACGGGGTTCGACGAGCAGTACTTC
TRBV11-2	TRBJ1-6	many	-	CASSLEEDSYNSPLHF	TGTGCCAGCAGCTTAGAGGAGGACTCCTATAATTCACCCCTCCACTTT
TRBV6-2/TRBV6-3	TRBJ2-2	once	-	CASSYSAQGDGTGELFF	TGTGCCAGCAGTTACTCCGCACAGGGAGATGGGACCGGGGAGCTGTTTTTT
TRBV2	TRBJ1-6	-	-	CASSERGKENSPLHF	TGTGCCAGCAGCGAAAGGGGGAAGGAAAATTCACCCCTCCACTTT
TRBV6-2/TRBV6-3	TRBJ2-1	-	TRBD2	CASSYLRVSGGAYNEQFF	TGTGCCAGCAGTTACCTCCGGGTTAGCGGGGGGGCGTACAATGAGCAGTTCTTC
TRBV12-3/TRBV12-4	TRBJ2-1	few	TRBD2	CASSLGGGHYNEQFF	TGTGCCAGCAGTTTAGGGGGGGGTCACTACAATGAGCAGTTCTTC
TRBV7-2	TRBJ2-7	many	-	CASSLAPGVMHEQYF	TGTGCCAGCAGCTTAGCCCCCGGGGTAATGCACGAGCAGTACTTC
TRBV7-9	TRBJ2-7	few	-	CASSPPGTNEQYF	TGTGCCAGCAGCCCCCCCGGGACAAACGAGCAGTACTTC
TRBV29-1	TRBJ1-2	-	-	CSVGKDDGYTF	TGCAGCGTGGGGAAGGACGACGGCTACACCTTC
TRBV5-1	TRBJ2-4	few	TRBD2	CASQGLGENIQYF	TGCGCCAGCCAAGGACTAGGTGAAAACATTCAGTACTTC
TRBV3-1	TRBJ2-1	-	-	CASSPGGAGTARFF	TGTGCCAGCAGCCCCGGAGGGGCTGGGACCGCAAGGTTCTTC
TRBV7-9	TRBJ1-3	many	TRBD1	CASSLGQVAVPGNTIYF	TGTGCCAGCAGCCTCGGACAGGTGGCGGTCCCTGGAAACACCATATATTTT
TRBV7-8	TRBJ1-2	many	TRBD1	CASSIANRGGYTF	TGTGCCAGCAGTATTGCCAACAGGGGTGGCTACACCTTC
TRBV7-2	TRBJ2-5	many	-	CASSLAQAETQYF	TGTGCCAGCAGCTTAGCCCAGGCGGAGACCCAGTACTTC
TRBV11-2	TRBJ2-5	few	TRBD2	CASSLLSSGGAETQYF	TGTGCCAGCAGCTTACTCTCTAGCGGGGGCGCGGAGACCCAGTACTTC
TRBV27	TRBJ1-6	-	-	CASSWEKSDSPLHF	TGTGCCAGCAGTTGGGAGAAGTCCGATTCACCCCTCCACTTT
TRBV11-2	TRBJ1-4	few	-	CASSLRFKGEKLFF	TGTGCCAGCAGCTTAAGGTTCAAGGGGGAAAAACTGTTTTTT
TRBV2	TRBJ2-5	-	-	CASSEAPAGKETQYF	TGTGCCAGCAGTGAAGCGCCGGCAGGGAAGGAGACCCAGTACTTC
TRBV20-1	TRBJ2-1	-	TRBD1	CSAGGQGNNEQFF	TGCAGTGCAGGAGGACAGGGTAACAATGAGCAGTTCTTC
TRBV15	TRBJ1-6	-	-	CATSRDPGRSDSPLHF	TGTGCCACCAGCAGAGATCCAGGGCGGTCAGATTCACCCCTCCACTTT
TRBV7-8	TRBJ1-2	-	TRBD1	CASSSSRTGVPTYGYTF	TGTGCCAGCAGCTCGTCGAGAACAGGGGTACCTACCTATGGCTACACCTTC
TRBV7-8	TRBJ2-1	many	-	CASSLVRFNEQFF	TGTGCCAGCAGCTTAGTACGGTTCAATGAGCAGTTCTTC
TRBV7-3	TRBJ2-2	many	-	CASSSQAGELFF	TGTGCCAGCAGCTCGCAGGCCGGGGAGCTGTTTTTT
TRBV29-1	TRBJ2-5	-	-	CSVVRSGGPGETQYF	TGCAGCGTTGTTCGCTCCGGGGGCCCGGGGGAGACCCAGTACTTC
TRBV7-2	TRBJ2-5	many	-	CASSFNPGQETQYF	TGTGCCAGCAGCTTCAACCCCGGCCAAGAGACCCAGTACTTC
TRBV20-1	TRBJ1-5	-	-	CSASPLAQFTDTQHF	TGCAGTGCTAGCCCACTAGCGCAATTCACAGATACGCAGCATTTT
TRBV4-1	TRBJ1-5	-	TRBD1	CASSQDGQAPNQPQHF	TGCGCCAGCAGCCAAGATGGACAGGCCCCCAATCAGCCCCAGCATTTT
TRBV4-2	TRBJ2-7	-	-	CASSPGTNLAGMQYF	TGTGCCAGCAGCCCTGGGACCAACCTTGCAGGGATGCAGTACTTC
TRBV10-3	TRBJ2-1	few	TRBD2	CAITGGIYNEQFF	TGTGCCATCACCGGGGGGATCTACAATGAGCAGTTCTTC
TRBV4-3	TRBJ1-1	many	-	CASSQEGQVDTEAFF	TGCGCCAGCAGCCAAGAGGGTCAGGTAGACACTGAAGCTTTCTTT
TRBV7-2	TRBJ1-5	many	TRBD1	CASSSGQGIQPQHF	TGTGCCAGCAGCTCAGGACAGGGGATTCAGCCCCAGCATTTT
TRBV6-1	TRBJ2-3	many	-	CASSELDTQYF	TGTGCCAGCAGTGAACTGGATACGCAGTATTTT
TRBV5-1	TRBJ1-2	few	-	CASSSVGEVSGYTF	TGCGCCAGCAGCTCGGTAGGGGAAGTGTCTGGCTACACCTTC
TRBV7-2	TRBJ1-2	many	-	CASSLSDRRYGYTF	TGTGCCAGCAGCTTATCCGACAGGCGGTATGGCTACACCTTC
TRBV12-3/TRBV12-4	TRBJ2-2	many	-	CASSLVPGELFF	TGTGCCAGCAGTTTAGTCCCGGGGGAGCTGTTTTTT
TRBV5-1	TRBJ2-1	-	TRBD1	CASSLYGTGSYNEQFF	TGCGCCAGCAGCTTGTACGGGACAGGGTCCTACAATGAGCAGTTCTTC
TRBV7-2	TRBJ1-2	few	TRBD1	CASSLGQGVTYGYTF	TGTGCCAGCAGCCTCGGACAGGGCGTGACCTATGGCTACACCTTC
TRBV20-1	TRBJ1-2	few	-	CSARFRGPVGDRYTF	TGCAGTGCTAGATTCAGGGGCCCGGTCGGGGATCGCTACACCTTC
TRBV6-2/TRBV6-3	TRBJ1-3	-	-	CASSYSAGTGNTIYF	TGTGCCAGCAGTTACAGTGCGGGGACTGGAAACACCATATATTTT
TRBV6-1	TRBJ2-7	few	TRBD1	CASSGKSGQFSYEQYF	TGTGCCAGCAGTGGAAAATCGGGACAGTTCTCCTACGAGCAGTACTTC
TRBV7-2	TRBJ2-5	many	TRBD1	CASSRTGGEETQYF	TGTGCCAGCAGCCGAACAGGGGGAGAAGAGACCCAGTACTTC
TRBV28	TRBJ2-7	-	-	CASSLKEDSLNYEQYF	TGTGCCAGCAGTTTGAAGGAGGACAGCCTCAACTACGAGCAGTACTTC
TRBV4-3	TRBJ2-6	many	TRBD1	CASSQDWQGDVSGANVLTF	TGCGCCAGCAGCCAAGATTGGCAGGGGGATGTTTCTGGGGCCAACGTCCTGACTTTC
TRBV7-2	TRBJ1-2	many	-	CASYLGLVGGYTF	TGTGCCAGCTATTTGGGCCTGGTGGGAGGCTACACCTTC
TRBV7-2	TRBJ2-2	-	TRBD2	CASSAGLGGGPGNTGELFF	TGTGCCAGCAGCGCGGGACTTGGCGGGGGGCCCGGGAACACCGGGGAGCTGTTTTTT
TRBV7-8	TRBJ2-7	many	TRBD1	CASSSRGQWGYEQYF	TGTGCCAGCAGCTCTAGGGGACAGTGGGGCTACGAGCAGTACTTC
TRBV4-2	TRBJ2-3	-	TRBD1	CASSQDLPGQGTDTQYF	TGTGCCAGCAGCCAAGATCTACCGGGACAGGGCACAGATACGCAGTATTTT